This TCR beta chain was identified during a study of cytomegalovirus exposure and HLA in healthy donors. Notes on this clone: Its antigen is as yet unknown.

Unrecorded immune exposure was likely among donors, who were nominally healthy when sampled. PCR used 60 Vbeta primers and 13 Jbeta primers. Some clones are missing from TCRdb's copy, which holds only in-frame ones; the method was immunoSEQ multiplex PCR. The sample has just over 150,000 clones; around 83% are singletons. Study results and limitations: For TCR beta chains, V- and J-gene trimming was later linked to a missense DCLRE1C variant. Cytomegalovirus status, reportedly, was diagnosed with high specificity and sensitivity by the classifier. Productive status was seen about 87% or about 30% of the time for most TCR beta V segments in an earlier analysis.

The specimen was PBMCs. This clonotype was sampled from a man aged 18-30 years in good health and CMV-seropositive.

In DNA form, the CDR3 reads TGCAGCGTTCGGCAGGCCGGCTACACCTTC. Protein: CSVRQAGYTF. The chain links TRBV29-1 to TRBJ1-2; no definite D call. Germline V gene lookup returns CDR1 SQVTM and CDR2 ANQGSEA. The CDR3 loop spans 10 amino acids. The V gene lost 5 bases and the J gene lost 8 bases, with 9 bases spanning the gap.